The 25 T cell receptor beta chains given below trace back to one sample, sequenced in a study of cytomegalovirus exposure and HLA in healthy donors. PCR used 60 Vbeta primers and 13 Jbeta primers. Method: immunoSEQ multiplex PCR; TCRdb's copy keeps in-frame clones and lacks some. In the table there are some 120,000 clones, 75% to 85% of which are singletons. Sequenced input: PBMCs. The receptors derive from a man between 35 and 55 years old in good health and CMV-seronegative.

This clone was counted a few times. The rearrangement joins TRBV5-6 to TRBJ2-3, with 7 bases lining up with TRBD1. The trim removed 2 bases at V and 0 bases at J, leaving 3 bases unmatched. This CDR3 is 15 amino acids long. The germline V gene encodes CDR1 SGHDT and CDR2 YYEEEE. The CDR3 DNA follows: TGTGCCAGCAGCTTTACAGGGGCTAGCACAGATACGCAGTATTTT. It yields the protein CASSFTGASTDTQYF.

CDR3 coding DNA: TGTGCCAGCTCACCCCGGACAGGCCTCCCCACTGAAGCTTTCTTT. It specifies CASSPRTGLPTEAFF. The chain is built from TRBV18 and TRBJ1-1; 7 bases line up with TRBD1. Per the germline V gene, CDR1 is KGHSH and CDR2 is LQKENI. Trimming removed 3 bases from V and 4 bases from J; junction bases left unmatched: 8. CDR3 size: 15 residues.

V usage is TRBV2 and J usage is TRBJ2-7; tentatively, D is TRBD1 (5 bases). V was clipped by 0 bases and J by 2 bases, with 8 bases between them. CDR1 and CDR2 (germline): SNHLY, FYNNEI. This CDR3 has 14 residues. Written as DNA, the CDR3 is TGTGCCAGCAGTGAAGCAACAGGACCCTACGAGCAGTACTTC. It translates to CASSEATGPYEQYF.

For the CDR3, the DNA is TGTGCCTGGAGTGTTAGTAACGCCGGGGAGCTGTTTTTT. It encodes CAWSVSNAGELFF. The chain has TRBV30 and TRBJ2-2; D unclear. CDR3 length equals 13 residues. V was trimmed by 0 bases and J by 6 bases, leaving 8 bases between them. Germline V gene sequence: CDR1 GTSNPN, CDR2 SVGIG (reference sequence).

For the CDR3, the DNA is TGTGCCAGCAGTGAATCACAGGCGGACGGAAACACCATATATTTT. Translating it yields CASSESQADGNTIYF. The chain is built from TRBV25-1 and TRBJ1-3, with D perhaps TRBD1 (5 bases). The CDR3 runs to 15 residues. The V gene lost 1 base and the J gene lost 4 bases, with 11 bases spanning the gap. Germline assignment: CDR1 MGHDK and CDR2 SYGVNS.

There are a few counts of this clone. V usage is TRBV2 and J usage is TRBJ2-7; TRBD1 aligns across 7 bases. Germline trimming cut 5 bases from V and 5 bases from J; bases unmatched to any gene: 12. Germline V gene data show CDR1 as SNHLY and CDR2 as FYNNEI. This CDR3 is 15 amino acids long. For the CDR3, the DNA is TGTGCCAGCAGTAGAAGGGGACAGACCCTAGACGAGCAGTACTTC. This sequence encodes CASSRRGQTLDEQYF.

J is TRBJ1-2 and V is TRBV5-1, with 7 bases fitting TRBD1. Losses at the gene ends were 0 bases for V and 2 bases for J; bases not matched to a gene: 4. This CDR3 region has 15 residues. CDR1 and CDR2 (germline): SGHRS, YFSETQ. The CDR3 DNA reads TGCGCCAGCAGCTTGGGTCCGGGACAGAACTATGGCTACACCTTC. Translating gives CASSLGPGQNYGYTF.

Written as DNA, the CDR3 is TGTGCCAGCAATCCGGGACTAGTTGGTAATGAGCAGTTCTTC. Translated, it gives CASNPGLVGNEQFF. V is TRBV6-1 and J is TRBJ2-1; 8 bases align to TRBD2. Germline-derived CDR1 and CDR2 are MNHNS and SASEGT. V shed 7 bases, J shed 7 bases, and the junction held 9 bases outside the gene matches. The CDR3 consists of 14 residues.

The rearrangement uses TRBV5-1 and TRBJ2-3; 10 positions agree with TRBD2. The CDR3 covers 17 residues. The germline gives CDR1 SGHRS, CDR2 YFSETQ. The V segment lost 4 bases and the J segment 4 bases; nucleotides outside the gene matches: 12. The CDR3 region is CASSLPLAGAVADTQYF. Here the CDR3 DNA reads TGCGCCAGCAGCCTCCCCCTAGCGGGAGCGGTCGCAGATACGCAGTATTTT.

The count of this clone is one. The chain is built from TRBV5-1 and TRBJ1-4, with 8 bases that match TRBD1. V trimming: 1 base; J trimming: 8 bases; junction bases outside the gene matches: 7. The CDR3 consists of 15 residues. Germline CDR1 is SGHRS and CDR2 is YFSETQ. Here the CDR3 DNA reads TGCGCCAGCAGCTTGAGAGGGACAGGAGGGGAAAAACTGTTTTTT. Encoded protein: CASSLRGTGGEKLFF.

The CDR3 nucleotides read TGTGCCAGCAGCTTAGCAGGAGGACAGACGCAAGAGACCCAGTACTTC. It yields the protein CASSLAGGQTQETQYF. This sequence joins TRBV7-8 and TRBJ2-5; D possibly corresponds to TRBD1 (6 bases). With 0 bases removed from V and 2 bases from J, the gap between germline ends came to 13 bases. From germline, CDR1 is SGHVS and CDR2 FQNEAQ. The CDR3 contains 16 residues.

This sequence joins TRBV5-6 and TRBJ1-4; 8 nucleotides match TRBD1. Germline V gene sequence: CDR1 SGHDT, CDR2 YYEEEE. Germline trimming cut 1 base from V and 6 bases from J; bases unmatched to any gene: 8. This CDR3 has 16 amino acids. CDR3 in amino acids: CASSLFSQGADEKLFF. The CDR3 DNA follows: TGTGCCAGCAGCTTGTTCTCCCAGGGGGCCGATGAAAAACTGTTTTTT.

The chain employs TRBV28 and TRBJ1-5, with TRBD1 matching over 10 bases. This CDR3 has 13 residues. Germline-derived CDR1 and CDR2 are MDHEN and SYDVKM. V lost 8 bases to trimming and J lost 5 bases; unmatched junction nucleotides: 3. CDR3 coding DNA: TGTGCCAGCCGGGACAGGGGAGATCAGCCCCAGCATTTT. The encoded protein is CASRDRGDQPQHF.

V and J are TRBV5-1 and TRBJ2-1; a possible D gene is TRBD1 (6 bases). The CDR3 covers 15 residues. V was pared by 3 bases and J by 6 bases, with 16 bases between. In germline, CDR1 is SGHRS, CDR2 YFSETQ. CDR3 protein: CASSWTVSLTNEQFF. CDR3 DNA: TGCGCCAGCAGCTGGACAGTCTCTCTGACCAATGAGCAGTTCTTC.

The chain uses TRBV6-6 and TRBJ1-2, with D tentatively TRBD1 (6 bases). This CDR3 comprises 14 residues. Per germline, CDR1 MNHNY and CDR2 SVGAGI (reference sequence). With 2 bases removed from V and 4 bases from J, the gap between germline ends came to 11 bases. The CDR3 here is CASSYVTGSYGYTF. The DNA for the CDR3 is TGTGCCAGCAGTTACGTCACAGGGTCCTATGGCTACACCTTC.

The V gene is TRBV7-2, the J gene TRBJ1-6, with D hard to call. Trimming took off 5 bases at V and 4 bases at J, with 15 bases between the two ends. Germline assignment: CDR1 SGHTA and CDR2 FQGNSA. CDR3 length equals 16 residues. This CDR3 reads CASSLSAGGYNSPLHF. CDR3 DNA sequence: TGTGCCAGCAGCCTCTCGGCAGGTGGATATAATTCACCCCTCCACTTT.

CDR3 nucleotide sequence: TGTGCTAGTGGTCAGGACAGCCACCGGCCCCAGCATTTT. It is translated as CASGQDSHRPQHF. The chain combines TRBV12-5 with TRBJ1-5, with D maybe TRBD1 (6 bases). Germline CDR1 and CDR2: LGHNT and FRNRAP. This CDR3 spans 13 amino acids. Trimming cost V 5 bases and J 9 bases, with 14 bases left between them.

Details on this clone: One end of the junction fails to match germline, which may point to a read error. The chain carries TRBV5-1 and TRBJ2-4, with 8 bases aligning to TRBD2. Germline assignment: CDR1 SGHRS and CDR2 YFSETQ. The CDR3 sequence is 14 residues long. The CDR3 loop reads CASSFGLAQNIQYF. The CDR3 nucleotides are TGCGCCAGCAGCTTCGGACTAGCCCAAAACATTCAGTACTTC.

The rearrangement joins TRBV30 to TRBJ2-5, with D uncertain. V lost 1 base and J 5 bases, leaving 2 bases between the germline ends. Germline CDR1 GTSNPN, CDR2 SVGIG (reference sequence). The CDR3 contains 10 residues. CDR3 sequence reads: CAWSAETQYF. CDR3 coding DNA: TGTGCCTGGAGTGCTGAGACCCAGTACTTC.

In this sample, this clone turned up once. In nucleotides, the CDR3 is TGTGCCAGCAGCTTCGACAGGAACACAGATACGCAGTATTTT. Translated, it gives CASSFDRNTDTQYF. The rearrangement uses TRBV7-2 and TRBJ2-3, with a possible D match to TRBD1 (6 bases). Looked up from germline, CDR1 is SGHTA and CDR2 is FQGNSA. V shed 3 bases and J shed 2 bases, with 9 bases lying between them. The CDR3 has 14 residues.

V is TRBV25-1 and J is TRBJ2-2, with D uncertain. V was shortened by 0 bases and J by 4 bases, with 15 bases between the two germline ends. The CDR3 runs 17 residues. Germline CDR1 reads MGHDK; CDR2 reads SYGVNS. The chain's CDR3 is CASSEYRASEFTGELFF. The DNA of the CDR3 is TGTGCCAGCAGTGAATATCGCGCCAGCGAGTTCACCGGGGAGCTGTTTTTT.

V usage is TRBV5-1 and J usage is TRBJ1-4, with D possibly being TRBD1 (6 bases). CDR1 is SGHRS and CDR2 is YFSETQ in the germline V gene. The ends were cut back, 0 bases at V and 7 bases at J, with 10 bases in the middle. The CDR3 sequence is 14 residues long. CDR3 loop: CASSLGKGGEKLFF. The CDR3 coding sequence is TGCGCCAGCAGCTTGGGCAAAGGGGGTGAAAAACTGTTTTTT.

V and J are TRBV28 and TRBJ2-7; 7 bases are a match to TRBD2. The CDR3 contains 13 residues. From germline, CDR1 is MDHEN and CDR2 SYDVKM. The trim removed 5 bases at V and 5 bases at J, leaving 6 bases unmatched. The DNA of the CDR3 is TGTGCCAGCAGTAGGGGTGGGGGGGACGAGCAGTACTTC. Its protein product is CASSRGGGDEQYF.

In the case of this clone: The conserved closing phenylalanine or tryptophan is absent in this CDR3, likely reflecting a read error. J is TRBJ1-4 and V is TRBV29-1, with 7 positions matching TRBD1. Germline CDR1 is SQVTM and CDR2 is ANQGSEA. This CDR3 has 13 residues. V gave up 7 bases and J gave up 8 bases; unmatched junction bases: 10. DNA of the CDR3: TGCAGCGCAACCGGGGACAGCCCCGAAAAACTGTTTGTT. This translates into CSATGDSPEKLFV.

V and J are TRBV28 and TRBJ1-2; 10 nucleotides align to TRBD1. The CDR3 loop spans 17 amino acids. V shed 7 bases, J shed 0 bases, and the junction held 11 bases outside the gene matches. The germline V gene has CDR1 MDHEN and CDR2 SYDVKM. The CDR3 loop reads CASTLRPGQGTNYGYTF. The DNA for the CDR3 is TGTGCCAGCACTCTACGACCGGGACAGGGGACTAACTATGGCTACACCTTC.